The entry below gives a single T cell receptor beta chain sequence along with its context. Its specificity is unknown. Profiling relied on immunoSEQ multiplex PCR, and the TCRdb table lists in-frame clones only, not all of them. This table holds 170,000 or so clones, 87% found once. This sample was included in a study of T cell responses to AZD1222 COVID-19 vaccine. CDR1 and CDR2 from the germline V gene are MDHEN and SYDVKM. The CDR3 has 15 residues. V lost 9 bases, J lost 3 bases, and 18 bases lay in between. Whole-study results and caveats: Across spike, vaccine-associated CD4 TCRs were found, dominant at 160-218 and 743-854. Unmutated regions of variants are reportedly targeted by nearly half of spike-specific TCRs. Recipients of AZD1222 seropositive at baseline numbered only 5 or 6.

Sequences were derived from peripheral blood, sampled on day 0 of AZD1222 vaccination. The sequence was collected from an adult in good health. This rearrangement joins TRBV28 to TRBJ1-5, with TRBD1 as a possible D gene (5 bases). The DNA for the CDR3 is TGTGCCAGTGCCCAAGCGCAAGGGACCAATCAGCCCCAGCATTTT. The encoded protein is CASAQAQGTNQPQHF.